This TCR beta chain was sequenced in a study of cytomegalovirus exposure and HLA in healthy donors. At the level of the study: Around 190 million T cells yielded roughly 100 million unique TCR beta sequences, as an earlier analysis found.

Findings and limits, study-wide: Reports indicated that the classifier achieved high specificity and sensitivity in diagnosing cytomegalovirus status. Later, TCR association rates were found to vary by HLA locus, highest for DRB1 and lowest for HLA-C. TCR beta sequences reportedly predicted most subjects' HLA-A and HLA-B alleles accurately.

The PCR made use of 60 Vbeta and 13 Jbeta primers. TCRdb keeps only in-frame clones here, not all; method: immunoSEQ multiplex PCR. Of about 110,000 clones in the sample, around 85% were seen once. Of note for this clone: What it binds is not known.

V was pared by 3 bases and J by 9 bases, with 18 bases between. The V gene's germline CDR1 is SGHNT and CDR2 YYREEE (reference sequence). The CDR3 is 14 amino acids. Sequencing was done on a sample of PBMCs. This clonotype was obtained from a man in his sixties in good health and CMV-seronegative. The chain carries TRBV5-4 and TRBJ2-5, with D possibly TRBD2 on 6 matching bases. CDR3 in amino acids: CASSSGLLGEAQYF. DNA of the CDR3: TGTGCCAGCAGCTCGGGACTCCTTGGTGAGGCCCAGTACTTC. Full variable domain (remainder filled in from reference TRBV5-4 and TRBJ2-5): ETGVTQSPTHLIKTRGQQVTLRCSSQSGHNTVSWYQQALGQGPQFIFQYYREEENGRGNFPPRFSGLQFPNYSSELNVNALELDDSALYLCASSSGLLGEAQYFGPGTRLLVL.